Below, 12 T cell receptor beta chains from the same sample are listed, as sequenced in a study of blood T cell repertoires in COVID-19. Generated by immunoSEQ multiplex PCR, the TCRdb table keeps only in-frame clones and is missing some. This table holds 250,000 to 350,000 clones, approximately 87% found once. The sample taken for sequencing was peripheral blood. Receptors originate from a woman between 45 and 60 years old who had recovered from COVID-19.

This clone was counted only a few times. The gene calls are TRBV2 and TRBJ1-2; D may be TRBD1 (5 bases). V was trimmed by 1 base and J by 4 bases, leaving 10 bases between them. The CDR3 length is 14 residues. Germline CDR1 reads SNHLY; CDR2 reads FYNNEI. CDR3 protein: CASSEGEGVYGYTF. The CDR3 bases are TGTGCCAGCAGTGAAGGGGAAGGGGTCTATGGCTACACCTTC.

The chain's CDR3 is CASSTYSRGGYTF. Written as DNA, the CDR3 is TGTGCCAGCAGTACCTACTCAAGAGGCGGCTACACCTTC. The chain couples TRBV6-5 to TRBJ1-2; no clear D. The germline V gene has CDR1 MNHEY and CDR2 SVGAGI. Trimming stripped 5 bases from V and 8 bases from J, with 15 bases between. CDR3 length: 13 residues.

This chain uses TRBV27 with TRBJ1-1, with 7 bases aligning to TRBD1. The CDR3 contains 15 residues. Germline-derived CDR1 and CDR2 are MNHEY and SMNVEV (reference sequence). Trimming removed 1 base from V and 2 bases from J; junction bases left unmatched: 4. The CDR3 sequence is CASSLYRGRNTEAFF. The DNA for the CDR3 is TGTGCCAGCAGTTTATACAGGGGTCGCAACACTGAAGCTTTCTTT.

The chain has TRBV6-2 or TRBV6-3 and TRBJ1-2, with D possibly being TRBD1 (5 bases). Germline values: CDR1 MNHEY, CDR2 SVGEGT. The V and J ends lost 2 bases and 4 bases respectively, with 14 bases between them. The CDR3 spans 15 residues. The CDR3 sequence is CASSYTAGNVYGYTF. In nucleotides, the CDR3 is TGTGCCAGCAGTTACACGGCAGGGAACGTCTATGGCTACACCTTC.

The chain has TRBV5-4 and TRBJ2-1, with TRBD1 as a possible D gene (5 bases). The ends were cut back, 2 bases at V and 3 bases at J, with 6 bases in the middle. The CDR3 totals 13 residues. Germline CDR1 reads SGHNT; CDR2 reads YYREEE (reference sequence). CDR3 region: CASSFQGYNEQFF. CDR3 nucleotide sequence: TGTGCCAGCAGCTTTCAGGGCTACAATGAGCAGTTCTTC. Supplemented by reference TRBV5-4 and TRBJ2-1, the full variable domain reads ETGVTQSPTHLIKTRGQQVTLRCSSQSGHNTVSWYQQALGQGPQFIFQYYREEENGRGNFPPRFSGLQFPNYSSELNVNALELDDSALYLCASSFQGYNEQFFGPGTRLTVL.

For the CDR3, the DNA is TGCGCCAGCGGAGCGGGAAACACCATATATTTT. The encoded protein is CASGAGNTIYF. The chain links TRBV10-1 to TRBJ1-3; D not certain. There are 11 residues in the CDR3. Germline CDR1 reads WNHNN; CDR2 reads SYGVQD (reference sequence). V gave up 8 bases and J gave up 4 bases, with 6 bases separating them.

The chain carries TRBV9 and TRBJ2-3, with D perhaps TRBD2 (6 bases). Trimming removed 3 bases at V and 6 bases at J, with 17 bases between. Per germline, CDR1 SGDLS and CDR2 YYNGEE. This CDR3 is built from 15 residues. In DNA, the CDR3 is TGTGCCAGCAGCGCACTCGGGACTCTATTTGATACGCAGTATTTT. Encoded protein: CASSALGTLFDTQYF. Drawing the rest from reference TRBV9 and TRBJ2-3, the complete variable domain is DSGVTQTPKHLITATGQRVTLRCSPRSGDLSVYWYQQSLDQGLQFLIQYYNGEERAKGNILERFSAQQFPDLHSELNLSSLELGDSALYFCASSALGTLFDTQYFGPGTRLTVL.

V gene TRBV19 combines with J gene TRBJ2-3; 7 bases match TRBD1. V lost 4 bases to trimming and J lost 0 bases; unmatched junction nucleotides: 4. The CDR3 totals 15 residues. CDR1 is LNHDA and CDR2 is SQIVND in the germline V gene (reference sequence). Written as DNA, the CDR3 is TGTGCCAGTAGTACCCGACAGGGTAGCACAGATACGCAGTATTTT. Its translation is CASSTRQGSTDTQYF.

The chain links TRBV6-2 or TRBV6-3 to TRBJ2-3; D might be TRBD2 (5 bases). This CDR3 comprises 14 residues. V lost 2 bases and J 5 bases, leaving 11 bases between the germline ends. CDR1 is MNHEY, CDR2 SVGEGT, per germline. CDR3 DNA sequence: TGTGCCAGCAGTTACGGTCTAGCAATAGATACGCAGTATTTT. The encoded protein is CASSYGLAIDTQYF.

V and J are TRBV20-1 and TRBJ1-5; possible D gene TRBD1, 5 bases. The CDR3 is 14 amino acids. Trimming took off 3 bases at V and 6 bases at J, with 15 bases between the two ends. Germline CDR1 is DFQATT and CDR2 is SNEGSKA (reference sequence). The CDR3 region has the DNA TGCAGTGCTAGTAGCGGGGGTAGGAGTCAGCCCCAGCATTTT. Translated: CSASSGGRSQPQHF.

The V call is TRBV4-1, the J call TRBJ2-3; 9 positions match TRBD1. From germline, CDR1 is MGHRA and CDR2 YSYEKL. Losses at the gene ends were 1 base for V and 1 base for J; bases not matched to a gene: 6. The CDR3 sequence is 17 residues long. CDR3 sequence reads: CASSQGAQGARTDTQYF. CDR3 in DNA: TGCGCCAGCAGCCAAGGTGCACAGGGGGCCCGCACAGATACGCAGTATTTT.

The CDR3 region is CASSLTFRGETQYF. In DNA, the CDR3 is TGTGCCAGCAGCCTTACTTTCCGGGGGGAGACCCAGTACTTC. The chain employs TRBV11-1 and TRBJ2-5, with D maybe TRBD2 (6 bases). Germline V gene lookup returns CDR1 SGHAT and CDR2 FQDESV (reference sequence). This CDR3 region has 14 residues. V was cut by 5 bases and J by 5 bases, with 15 bases left in between.